The T cell receptor beta chain under discussion was sequenced for a study of CD8 T cells in Susac syndrome (dated by TCRdb to 2018 to 2020). Background on the whole study: Whether CD8+ T cell activation and differentiation in Susac syndrome was antigen driven was tested using repertoire sequencing. The clonality of the CD8+ T cell repertoire was compared across approximately 12 healthy donors, about 14 Susac syndrome patients and roughly 16 multiple sclerosis patients. The full study reports these points: The TCR sequencing and HLA analysis was acknowledged to have included a relatively small number of individuals.

To note about this clonotype: Its antigen is unknown. Base qualities were left out, and no much larger clone turns up one base away.

V is clipped by 5 bases and J by 4 bases, and the sequence between their germline boundaries is 14 bases long. The CDR3 numbers 14 residues from cysteine through phenylalanine. Only the CDR3 part of the read is kept: 42 bases, read in frame from the first base. The germline V gene specifies MNHEY as CDR1 and SVGAGI as CDR2. Peripheral blood CD8+ and CD4+ T cells from healthy donors, Susac syndrome patients and multiple sclerosis patients were profiled using high-throughput TCR beta sequencing. Healthy donors were included as age- and sex-matched controls. CD8+ TEMRA cells were enriched by FACS, while bulk CD8+ and CD4+ T cells were purified by magnetic negative isolation. Blood was collected in EDTA tubes and processed within 24 hours, with PBMCs isolated through density gradient centrifugation. PBMCs destined for TCR sequencing were cryopreserved in liquid nitrogen and later thawed in a 37 °C water bath. The sorted or isolated CD4+, CD8+ and CD8+ TEMRA cells reached a purity of at least 90%.

RNA was extracted using the RNeasy kit, and roughly 0.5 to 1 microgram was reverse transcribed with random hexamers. The immunoSEQ multiplex PCR assay, which covers 54 Vbeta and 13 Jbeta segments, was used to amplify TCR beta CDR3 regions. PCR amplification bias was corrected by using a synthetic template baseline for primer optimization and computational correction. The original methods were these. Reads were annotated to V, D and J genes per IMGT and analyzed with immunoSEQ Analyzer, keeping only productive sequences. Clonality was calculated as one minus the Shannon entropy normalized by log2 of the number of productive unique sequences. For each patient and control, public and private clones were evaluated among the 100 most prevalent clones. A clone was defined as Susac-specific if it was absent from the healthy and MS cohorts, from roughly 980 published viral clones and from other ImmuneACCESS disease sequences. TCRdb reprocessed the public reads (quality trimming at Q25 with fastp, clone calling with MiXCR) and kept in-frame beta chains. Rows with one shared CDR3 protein collapse into an entry with the most common genes and DNA. TCRdb, rather than the study authors, made the V and J calls. The sample has about 140,000 distinct CDR3 sequences on record, roughly 94% of them singletons. Of the sample, over 0.25% falls within the top ten clones.

Sequencing used CD8+ T cells from PBMCs. The TCR was taken from a human donor in good health. The rearrangement joined TRBV6-5 to TRBJ1-2; there is no confident call for the D gene. The sequenced DNA is TGTGCCAGCAGTGCCAGCTCCAGCACCTATGGCTACACCTTC. This translates into CASSASSSTYGYTF.